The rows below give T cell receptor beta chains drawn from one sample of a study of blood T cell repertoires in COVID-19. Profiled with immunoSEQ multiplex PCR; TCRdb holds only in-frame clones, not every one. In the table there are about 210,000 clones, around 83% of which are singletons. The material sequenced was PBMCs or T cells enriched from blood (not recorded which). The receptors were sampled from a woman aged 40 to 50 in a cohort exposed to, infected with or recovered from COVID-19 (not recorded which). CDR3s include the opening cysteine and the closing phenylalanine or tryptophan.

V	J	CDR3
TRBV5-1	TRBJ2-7	CASSLGLAGIYEQYF
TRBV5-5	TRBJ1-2	CASSISDMASMPHYGYTF
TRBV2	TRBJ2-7	CASSEDRGLYEQYF
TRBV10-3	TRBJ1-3	CAISEQGSPGNTIYF
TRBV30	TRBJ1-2	CAWSPGLKVHGYTF
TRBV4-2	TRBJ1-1	CASSLNRDTEAFF
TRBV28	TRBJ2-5	CASSLTGPVGETQYF
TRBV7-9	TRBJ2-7	CASSLRGNSYEQYF
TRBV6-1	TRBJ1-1	CASSAYPLDRETEAFF
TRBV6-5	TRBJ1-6	CASSPGGYNSPLHF
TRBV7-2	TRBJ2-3	CASSRASIRTDTQYF
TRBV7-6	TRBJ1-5	CASSFQGSGPQHF
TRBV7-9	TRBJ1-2	CASSSTGPANYGYTF
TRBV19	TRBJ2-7	CASSLGTGVYEQYF
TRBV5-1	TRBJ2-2	CASSDRQSGELFF
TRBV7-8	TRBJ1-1	CASSPSEAFF
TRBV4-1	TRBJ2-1	CASSPTQGLAGGRSYNEQFF
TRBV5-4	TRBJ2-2	CASSLAGLPNTGELFF
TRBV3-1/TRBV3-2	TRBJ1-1	CATVGGARTEAFF
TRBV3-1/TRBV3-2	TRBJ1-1	CASSQEEENHRVPEAFF
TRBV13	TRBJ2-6	CASSRGNSGANVLTF
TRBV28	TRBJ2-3	CASSPLAENTDTQYF
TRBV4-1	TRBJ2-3	CASSQGVRRTDTQYF
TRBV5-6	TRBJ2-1	CASSLVGREANNEQFF
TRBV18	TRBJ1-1	CASSPGEDTEAFF
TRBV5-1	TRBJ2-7	CASSSAEGQDDYEQYF
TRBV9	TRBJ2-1	CASSVGLAGGPRNEQFF
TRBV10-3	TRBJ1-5	CATGQGGNQPQHF